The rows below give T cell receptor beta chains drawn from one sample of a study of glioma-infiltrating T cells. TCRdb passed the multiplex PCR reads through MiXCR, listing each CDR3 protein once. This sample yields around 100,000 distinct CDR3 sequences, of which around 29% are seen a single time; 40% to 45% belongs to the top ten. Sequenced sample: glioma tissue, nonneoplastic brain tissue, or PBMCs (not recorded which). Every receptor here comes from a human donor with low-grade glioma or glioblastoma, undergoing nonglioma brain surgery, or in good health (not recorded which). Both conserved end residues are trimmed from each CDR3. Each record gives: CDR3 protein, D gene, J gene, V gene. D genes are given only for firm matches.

CDR3: ASSQSEGREQF
D: .
J: TRBJ2-1
V: TRBV4-3

CDR3: SARDLFGQETQY
D: .
J: TRBJ2-5
V: TRBV20-1

CDR3: ASSATGDLNYGYT
D: TRBD1
J: TRBJ1-2
V: TRBV9

CDR3: ASGHTYEQY
D: .
J: TRBJ2-7
V: TRBV11-2

CDR3: SVRNRGQGTEAF
D: TRBD1
J: TRBJ1-1
V: TRBV29-1

CDR3: ARSEAGTETYEQY
D: TRBD1
J: TRBJ2-7
V: TRBV6-5

CDR3: ASSLGGGFYNEQF
D: TRBD2
J: TRBJ2-1
V: TRBV12-3/TRBV12-4

CDR3: ASSSGQERETQY
D: TRBD1
J: TRBJ2-5
V: TRBV5-1

CDR3: ASSPRQGVEKLF
D: TRBD1
J: TRBJ1-4
V: TRBV18

CDR3: ASRRELANTGELF
D: TRBD2
J: TRBJ2-2
V: TRBV2

CDR3: SVQGSNQPQH
D: .
J: TRBJ1-5
V: TRBV20-1

CDR3: ASSFGLAMGEQF
D: TRBD2
J: TRBJ2-1
V: TRBV7-9

CDR3: ASAGQPSYEQY
D: .
J: TRBJ2-7
V: TRBV6-1